This T cell receptor (beta chain) derives from a study of T cell responses to AZD1222 COVID-19 vaccine. Regarding the study as a whole: White British people made up most donors, females outnumbered males, and clonal diversity was possibly underestimated.

The assay was immunoSEQ multiplex PCR, and TCRdb's table has in-frame clones only and misses some. The sample has roughly 130,000 clones; approximately 83% are singletons. This CDR3 is 15 amino acids long. Germline assignment: CDR1 SNHLY and CDR2 FYNNEI. V lost 2 bases to trimming and J lost 3 bases, with 13 bases between them. About this clone itself: Its specificity is not known.

This TCR was recovered from an adult in good health. The sample consisted of peripheral blood, taken on day 0 of AZD1222 vaccination. The V gene is TRBV2, the J gene TRBJ1-1; D remains ambiguous. The CDR3 protein is CASSESWAGYTEAFF. The CDR3, as DNA: TGTGCCAGCAGTGAATCCTGGGCCGGGTACACTGAAGCTTTCTTT.